Listed below are T cell receptor beta chains from one sample, sequenced in a study of blood T cells in healthy people across ages. MiXCR, run by TCRdb on the 5' RACE reads, gives a single entry per CDR3 protein. Of roughly 1,800,000 distinct CDR3 sequences listed, roughly 50% were seen once; the top ten hold around 2.1%. Source material: blood. The receptors shown here come from a middle-aged woman in good health. CDR3s include the opening cysteine and the closing phenylalanine or tryptophan. Each record gives: V gene, clone size, J gene, D gene, CDR3 length, CDR3 protein, CDR3 DNA. D genes are given only for firm matches. Not every row has a clone size; where given, it reads once, few, many or a size class.

TRBV7-2,-,TRBJ2-2,TRBD2,16,CASSLRGGVNTGELFF,TGTGCCAGCAGCTTGCGCGGGGGGGTAAACACCGGGGAGCTGTTTTTT
TRBV7-9,-,TRBJ1-1,-,9,CASRAEAFF,TGTGCCAGCCGAGCTGAAGCTTTCTTT
TRBV20-1,-,TRBJ2-5,TRBD1,15,CSASHRDRGAETQYF,TGCAGTGCTAGCCACCGGGACAGGGGAGCAGAGACCCAGTACTTC
TRBV28,many,TRBJ1-2,TRBD1,15,CASTIGQGRRVGYTF,TGTGCCAGCACCATCGGACAGGGGAGGAGGGTTGGCTACACCTTC
TRBV4-3,-,TRBJ1-4,TRBD1,16,CASSQGTGQTNEKLFF,TGCGCCAGCAGCCAAGGCACGGGACAGACAAATGAAAAACTGTTTTTT
TRBV7-8,many,TRBJ2-3,TRBD2,15,CASSSLAGDTDTQYF,TGTGCCAGCAGCTCCCTAGCGGGTGATACAGATACGCAGTATTTT
TRBV29-1,few,TRBJ2-6,-,17,CSVEVGRGVSGANVLTF,TGCAGCGTTGAAGTAGGTCGAGGAGTCTCTGGGGCCAACGTCCTGACTTTC
TRBV20-1,few,TRBJ2-5,-,14,CSQYPGGRQETQYF,TGCAGCCAATATCCCGGAGGACGTCAAGAGACCCAGTACTTC
TRBV12-3/TRBV12-4,-,TRBJ1-4,-,13,CASSIRDGEKLFF,TGTGCCAGCAGTATCCGGGACGGTGAAAAACTGTTTTTT
TRBV20-1,-,TRBJ1-6,-,11,CSAEDRSPLHF,TGCAGTGCTGAAGACCGGTCACCCCTCCACTTT
TRBV29-1,few,TRBJ2-1,-,13,CSAPLASYNEQFF,TGCAGCGCCCCCCTAGCGTCCTACAATGAGCAGTTCTTC
TRBV6-4,-,TRBJ1-1,-,14,CASSDSTQGTEAFF,TGTGCCAGCAGTGACTCGACACAAGGGACTGAAGCTTTCTTT
TRBV20-1,-,TRBJ2-3,TRBD1,17,CSARGRSSGQSTDTQYF,TGCAGTGCTAGAGGGAGGTCTTCGGGACAGAGCACAGATACGCAGTATTTT
TRBV29-1,few,TRBJ1-2,TRBD1,12,CSGRTGIDGYTF,TGCAGCGGAAGGACAGGGATAGACGGCTACACCTTC
TRBV6-6,-,TRBJ2-5,-,12,CASSSGAREQYF,TGTGCCAGCAGCTCCGGGGCTAGAGAGCAGTACTTC
TRBV20-1,-,TRBJ2-5,TRBD2,13,CSASGGSDETQYF,TGCAGTGCTAGCGGGGGGAGTGACGAGACCCAGTACTTC
TRBV5-6,few,TRBJ2-7,-,13,CASSLYSATVQYF,TGTGCCAGCAGCTTATACTCTGCGACAGTACAGTACTTC
TRBV6-5,-,TRBJ2-7,TRBD1,14,CASTPDRGLYEQYF,TGTGCCAGCACTCCGGACAGGGGGCTTTACGAGCAGTACTTC
TRBV18,-,TRBJ2-5,-,15,CASSPIVPDEETQYF,TGTGCCAGCTCACCTATTGTACCAGATGAAGAGACCCAGTACTTC
TRBV28,-,TRBJ2-5,-,9,CVKKETQYF,TGTGTCAAAAAAGAGACCCAGTACTTC
TRBV11-2,once,TRBJ1-2,-,14,CASSLAGTRYGYTF,TGTGCCAGCAGCTTAGCAGGGACTCGTTATGGCTACACCTTC
TRBV18,-,TRBJ2-5,-,16,CASSPSASGLQETQYF,TGTGCCAGCTCACCGTCCGCCTCGGGGCTTCAGGAGACCCAGTACTTC
TRBV5-1,few,TRBJ2-3,-,14,CASSLDGSGDTQYF,TGCGCCAGCAGCTTGGACGGGAGTGGGGATACGCAGTATTTT
TRBV7-9,-,TRBJ1-5,-,15,CASSDGGTGNQPQHF,TGTGCCAGCTCCGACGGGGGGACTGGCAATCAGCCCCAGCATTTT
TRBV20-1,few,TRBJ2-7,TRBD2,14,CSADHSGGAYEQYF,TGCAGTGCAGATCATAGCGGGGGGGCCTACGAGCAGTACTTC
TRBV7-9,-,TRBJ2-3,-,18,CASSPSYGKTTSTDTQYF,TGTGCCAGCAGCCCGTCATATGGGAAAACAACTAGCACAGATACGCAGTATTTT
TRBV9,-,TRBJ2-3,-,15,CASSVGGLPPDTQYF,TGTGCCAGCAGCGTAGGCGGACTGCCTCCAGATACGCAGTATTTT
TRBV13,-,TRBJ2-7,-,17,CASSLGPLSTGSYEQYF,TGTGCCAGCAGCTTAGGCCCCCTCTCGACAGGTTCCTACGAGCAGTACTTC
TRBV6-2/TRBV6-3,few,TRBJ2-3,TRBD1,16,CASAAPRGRGTDTQYF,TGTGCCAGCGCCGCACCAAGGGGGCGCGGCACAGATACGCAGTATTTT
TRBV25-1,-,TRBJ2-3,TRBD2,16,CASSEAQRGNTDTQYF,TGTGCCAGCAGTGAAGCCCAGCGGGGAAACACAGATACGCAGTATTTT
TRBV2,-,TRBJ1-4,-,15,CASSGTASTNEKLFF,TGTGCCAGCAGTGGGACAGCGTCAACTAATGAAAAACTGTTTTTT
TRBV2,once,TRBJ2-5,-,15,CASSEAAGAAETQYF,TGTGCCAGCAGTGAAGCTGCAGGGGCCGCAGAGACCCAGTACTTC
TRBV29-1,once,TRBJ2-7,-,15,CSVQVGGGSRYEQYF,TGCAGCGTTCAAGTCGGAGGGGGAAGTCGATACGAGCAGTACTTC
TRBV4-1,few,TRBJ1-2,-,16,CASSQERGGRSYGYTF,TGCGCCAGCAGCCAAGAGCGAGGGGGGCGCAGCTATGGCTACACCTTC
TRBV12-3/TRBV12-4,-,TRBJ1-2,-,13,CASSDRDSGGYTF,TGTGCCAGCAGTGATCGAGACAGCGGAGGCTACACCTTC
TRBV6-5,-,TRBJ1-5,-,15,CASSYYRDSNQPQHF,TGTGCCAGCAGTTACTACAGAGATAGCAATCAGCCCCAGCATTTT
TRBV28,-,TRBJ2-1,TRBD2,14,CANSLLAGGNEQFF,TGTGCCAACAGTTTGCTAGCGGGGGGAAATGAGCAGTTCTTC
TRBV20-1,-,TRBJ2-6,-,18,CSARDQFGRGSGANVLTF,TGCAGTGCTAGAGATCAGTTCGGACGGGGCTCTGGGGCCAACGTCCTGACTTTC
TRBV20-1,-,TRBJ1-1,-,15,CSARELAGPNTEAFF,TGCAGTGCTAGAGAGTTGGCGGGCCCGAACACTGAAGCTTTCTTT
TRBV7-9,-,TRBJ2-6,-,17,CASSRRGGISGANVLTF,TGTGCCAGCAGCCGCAGGGGGGGGATTTCTGGGGCCAACGTCCTGACTTTC
TRBV28,-,TRBJ1-5,-,13,CASSAFQNQPQHF,TGTGCCAGCAGTGCCTTTCAGAATCAGCCCCAGCATTTT
TRBV10-3,few,TRBJ1-2,-,15,CAISDLSGLTNGYTF,TGTGCCATCAGTGATCTATCGGGACTAACTAATGGCTACACCTTC
TRBV3-1,-,TRBJ1-2,-,15,CASSQDLLGDYGYTF,TGTGCCAGCAGCCAAGACCTTCTAGGGGACTATGGCTACACCTTC